This T cell receptor (beta chain) was found in a study of Graves' ophthalmopathy and Graves' hyperthyroidism. About the research overall: Upon initial diagnosis and before any treatment, peripheral blood was collected. Notes on the study in general: In blood, most expanded thyroid clonotypes above 0.001 frequency were also detected.

This clonotype was detected ten times or more. Its antigen is as yet unknown. The authors isolated PBMCs from about 10 ml of fresh peripheral blood. Amplified material comprised TCR beta CDR3 regions derived from RNA transcripts. Following a first-round RT-PCR that used HTBI primers, a second-round multiplex PCR was carried out. TCRdb re-called the multiplex PCR reads with MiXCR, one entry per CDR3 protein. The data contain some 370,000 distinct CDR3 sequences, 17% of them singletons. Germline lookup yields CDR1 LGHNA and CDR2 YSLEER. Deletions cut 4 bases from V and 4 bases from J, with 13 bases between. This CDR3 is built from 14 residues.

The chain joins TRBV4-3 to TRBJ1-2; the D is unclear. Sequenced material: peripheral blood. This sequence originates from an adult woman with stable Graves' hyperthyroidism. The CDR3 loop is CASSRRGGIYGYTF. The CDR3 DNA reads as TGCGCCAGCAGCCGGAGAGGCGGGATCTATGGCTACACCTTC.